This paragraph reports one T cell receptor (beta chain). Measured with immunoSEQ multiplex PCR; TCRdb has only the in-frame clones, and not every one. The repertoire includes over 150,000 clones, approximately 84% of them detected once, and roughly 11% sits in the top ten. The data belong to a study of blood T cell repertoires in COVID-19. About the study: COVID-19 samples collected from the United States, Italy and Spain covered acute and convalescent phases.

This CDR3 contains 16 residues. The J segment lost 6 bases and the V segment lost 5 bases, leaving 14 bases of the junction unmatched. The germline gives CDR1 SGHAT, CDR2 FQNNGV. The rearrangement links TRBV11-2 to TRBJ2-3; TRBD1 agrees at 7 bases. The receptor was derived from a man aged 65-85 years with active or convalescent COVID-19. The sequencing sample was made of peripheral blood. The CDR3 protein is CASSREGAGAGDTQYF. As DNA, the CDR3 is TGTGCCAGCAGCCGAGAGGGGGCAGGGGCTGGGGATACGCAGTATTTT.